What follows are 14 T cell receptor beta chains derived from one specimen sequenced in a study of T cell repertoires in ileal Crohn's disease. Time point indicated: neoterminal ileum biopsy at postoperative endoscopy, about 6 months after surgery. Using immunoSEQ multiplex PCR, the repertoire was profiled, and TCRdb retains in-frame clones only, with some absent. The sample shows under 6,000 clones, 78% of them seen only once. Sample: ileal tissue. These TCRs come from an adult with Crohn's disease.

V and J are TRBV4-1 and TRBJ1-4; 8 positions match TRBD1. The CDR3 is made up of 17 amino acids. V dropped 2 bases and J dropped 10; count of bases not matched to a gene: 15. Looked up from germline, CDR1 is MGHRA and CDR2 is YSYEKL. The CDR3 sequence: CASSQSGQGSYQGKLFF. DNA of the CDR3: TGCGCCAGCAGCCAATCAGGACAGGGAAGTTATCAGGGAAAACTGTTTTTT.

This rearrangement joins TRBV10-3 to TRBJ1-2; TRBD1 might be the D (5 bases). The ends were cut back, 5 bases at V and 3 bases at J, with 16 bases in the middle. Germline V gene lookup returns CDR1 ENHRY and CDR2 SYGVKD. This CDR3 comprises 15 residues. In DNA form, the CDR3 reads TGTGCCATCAGTAGAGGGGTAGAGTTCTACTATGGCTACACCTTC. It codes for CAISRGVEFYYGYTF.

J is TRBJ1-1 and V is TRBV15; D might be TRBD1 (5 bases). Germline CDR1 and CDR2: LNHNV and YYDKDF (reference sequence). V lost 5 bases and J lost 0, with 7 bases in between. This CDR3 has 13 amino acids. In DNA, the CDR3 is TGTGCCACCAGCCCCAGGGTGAACACTGAAGCTTTCTTT. Amino acids: CATSPRVNTEAFF.

This chain connects TRBV5-4 to TRBJ1-1; D is perhaps TRBD1 (5 bases). Between the trimmed V and J ends, which lost 4 bases and 8 bases, there was a span of 18 bases. The length of the CDR3 is 14 residues. From germline, CDR1 is SGHNT and CDR2 YYREEE (reference sequence). The CDR3, as DNA: TGTGCCAGCAGCGATGACAGACCCTCAAAGGAAGCTTTCTTT. Its protein product is CASSDDRPSKEAFF.

A remark on this clone: A read error is the likely source, as a far larger clone sits one nucleotide away. The genes are TRBV5-1 and TRBJ1-1; D remains unclear. The CDR3 spans 12 residues. The V and J ends lost 1 base and 5 bases respectively, with 6 bases between them. CDR1 is SGHRS, CDR2 YFSETQ, per germline. CDR3 nucleotide sequence: TGCGCCAGCAGCTTGTACACAACTGAAGCTTTCTTT. Translation gives CASSLYTTEAFF.

CDR3 sequence reads: CASSLVPQETQYF. The CDR3 DNA reads TGTGCCAGCAGCTTAGTTCCACAAGAGACCCAGTACTTC. This rearrangement joins TRBV7-2 to TRBJ2-5; D remains ambiguous. CDR3 length: 13 amino acids. The V end was cut by 1 base, the J end by 2 bases, with 5 bases between. CDR1 is SGHTA, CDR2 FQGNSA, per germline.

The rearrangement joins TRBV9 to TRBJ2-2; D uncertain. The germline V gene encodes CDR1 SGDLS and CDR2 YYNGEE. Deletions cut 4 bases from V and 6 bases from J, with 13 bases between. The CDR3 loop spans 14 amino acids. CDR3 amino acids: CASSHKTTAGELFF. CDR3 nucleotide sequence: TGTGCCAGCAGCCACAAAACTACGGCCGGGGAGCTGTTTTTT.

This clone has just a few counts. The genes are TRBV10-2 and TRBJ1-5, with TRBD1 matching over 8 bases. The ends lost 4 bases at V and 10 bases at J; junction bases unmatched: 6. The CDR3 consists of 13 residues. Germline values: CDR1 WSHSY, CDR2 SAAADI. The CDR3 nucleotides read TGCGCCAGCAGTGGAGGACAGGGTCTTCCCCAGCATTTT. Protein: CASSGGQGLPQHF.

Only a few counts were recorded for this clone. The CDR3 DNA is TGTGCCAGCAGTGCATCCGGGACAGGGAGAGTAGGGGGCTACACCTTC. Amino acid sequence: CASSASGTGRVGGYTF. V is TRBV27 and J is TRBJ1-2; 9 bases are a match to TRBD1. From germline, CDR1 is MNHEY and CDR2 SMNVEV (reference sequence). J gave up 8 bases and V 5 bases, and 15 bases lay outside the gene matches. The CDR3 is 16 amino acids.

J is TRBJ1-1 and V is TRBV5-6; D not certain. Germline V gene sequence: CDR1 SGHDT, CDR2 YYEEEE. This CDR3 contains 13 residues. Trimming pared 4 bases from V and 4 bases from J, leaving 11 bases between. CDR3 region: CASSRGRGTEAFF. CDR3 sequence (DNA): TGTGCCAGCAGCCGGGGTCGGGGCACTGAAGCTTTCTTT.

The CDR3 here is CASSQGDRAEQYF. In DNA form, the CDR3 reads TGTGCCAGCAGTCAGGGGGACAGGGCCGAGCAGTACTTC. J is TRBJ2-7 and V is TRBV28; 9 bases line up with TRBD1. The CDR3 has 13 residues. CDR1 and CDR2 (germline): MDHEN, SYDVKM. V trimming: 5 bases; J trimming: 6 bases; junction bases outside the gene matches: 5.

V and J are TRBV7-2 and TRBJ2-3, with 9 bases that match TRBD2. The V gene's germline CDR1 is SGHTA and CDR2 FQGNSA. V lost 0 bases to trimming and J lost 5 bases; unmatched junction nucleotides: 6. The length of the CDR3 is 16 residues. The DNA of the CDR3 is TGTGCCAGCAGCTTAGCGGGAGTAGCGGGGGTAGATACGCAGTATTTT. This gives the protein CASSLAGVAGVDTQYF.

The rearrangement links TRBV10-1 to TRBJ2-3, with TRBD2 identical over 8 bases. Trimming removed 0 bases from V and 7 bases from J; junction bases left unmatched: 6. This CDR3 has 15 residues. Germline V gene sequence: CDR1 WNHNN, CDR2 SYGVQD (reference sequence). The CDR3: CASSESSGGYNTQYF. As DNA, the CDR3 is TGCGCCAGCAGTGAGTCCAGCGGGGGATACAATACGCAGTATTTT.

The chain carries TRBV7-8 and TRBJ1-4; D ambiguous. The CDR3 is made up of 14 amino acids. V gave up 5 bases and J gave up 1 base, with 8 bases separating them. Looked up from germline, CDR1 is SGHVS and CDR2 is FQNEAQ. The CDR3 bases are TGTGCCAGCAGCCCCCGGGAAACTAATGAAAAACTGTTTTTT. It specifies CASSPRETNEKLFF.